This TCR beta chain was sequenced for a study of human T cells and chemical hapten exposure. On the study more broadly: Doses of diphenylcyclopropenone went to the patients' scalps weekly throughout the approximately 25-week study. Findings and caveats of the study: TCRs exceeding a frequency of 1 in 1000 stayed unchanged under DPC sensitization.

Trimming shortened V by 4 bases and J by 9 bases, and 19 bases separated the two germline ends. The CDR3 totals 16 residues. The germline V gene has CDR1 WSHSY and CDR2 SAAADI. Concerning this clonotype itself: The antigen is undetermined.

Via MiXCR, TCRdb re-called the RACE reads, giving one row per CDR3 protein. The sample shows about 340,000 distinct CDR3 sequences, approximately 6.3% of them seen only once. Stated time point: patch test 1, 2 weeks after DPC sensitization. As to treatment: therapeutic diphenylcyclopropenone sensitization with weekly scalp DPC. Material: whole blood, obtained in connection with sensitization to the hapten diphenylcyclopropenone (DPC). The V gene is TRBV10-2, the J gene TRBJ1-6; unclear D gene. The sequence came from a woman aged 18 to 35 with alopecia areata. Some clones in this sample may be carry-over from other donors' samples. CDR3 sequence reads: CASSAESGPAGSPLHF. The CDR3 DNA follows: TGCGCCAGCAGTGCAGAATCCGGGCCCGCAGGTTCACCCCTCCACTTT.